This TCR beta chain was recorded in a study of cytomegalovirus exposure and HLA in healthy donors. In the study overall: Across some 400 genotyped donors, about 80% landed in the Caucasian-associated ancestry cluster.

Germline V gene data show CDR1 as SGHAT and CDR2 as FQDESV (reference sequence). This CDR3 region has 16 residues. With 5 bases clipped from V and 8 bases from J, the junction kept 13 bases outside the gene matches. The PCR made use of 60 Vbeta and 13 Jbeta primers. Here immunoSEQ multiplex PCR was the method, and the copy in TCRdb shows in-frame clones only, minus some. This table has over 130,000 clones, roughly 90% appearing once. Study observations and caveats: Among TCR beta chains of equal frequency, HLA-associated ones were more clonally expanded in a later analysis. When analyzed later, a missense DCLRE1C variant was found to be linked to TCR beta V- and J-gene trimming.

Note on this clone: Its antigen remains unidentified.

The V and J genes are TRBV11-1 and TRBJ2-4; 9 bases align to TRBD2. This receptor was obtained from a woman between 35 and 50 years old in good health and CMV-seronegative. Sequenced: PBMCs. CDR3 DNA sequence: TGTGCCAGCAGCAATAGCGGGAGAGAGGGTCGAGACATTCAGTACTTC. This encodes CASSNSGREGRDIQYF.